This TCR beta chain is drawn from a study of T cell repertoires in cytomegalovirus infection. In the study overall: It can be stated that public TCR beta signatures indicated CMV infection as well as a matching HLA type.

Germline V gives CDR1 MNHEY, CDR2 SVGAGI. This CDR3 has 12 residues. Trimming shortened V by 7 bases and J by 10 bases, and 16 bases separated the two germline ends. Broader study findings: Identification of carriers of CMV plus the relevant HLA was achieved through cumulative public TCR beta family frequency. Within the response measured ex vivo, HLA-C-restricted CMV-specific TCR beta clonotypes were dominant.

TCRdb used MiXCR to reprocess the reads, holding one entry per CDR3 protein. The top ten hold 40% to 50% of the sample, which has hundreds of thousands of distinct CDR3 sequences, roughly 42% seen once. On this clonotype itself: Antigen specificity is unknown.

The V gene is TRBV6-5, the J gene TRBJ1-2; maybe TRBD1 (5 bases). This sequence was found in a human donor in good health (CMV status not recorded). Some clones in this sample may be carry-over from other donors' samples. The specimen was cultured PBMCs, collected from culture after CMV antigen stimulation. CDR3 in amino acids: CASTRGGEHYTF. CDR3 nucleotide sequence: TGTGCCAGCACCCGCGGGGGGGAACACTACACCTTC.